This T cell receptor beta chain was found in a study of blood T cell repertoires in COVID-19. Study context: Both acute and convalescent COVID-19 samples were obtained from the United States, Italy and Spain.

The assay was immunoSEQ multiplex PCR, and TCRdb's table has in-frame clones only and misses some. The sample lists 100,000 to 140,000 clones; around four fifths were seen once. The CDR3 loop spans 14 amino acids. Germline V gene lookup returns CDR1 SGDLS and CDR2 YYNGEE. Trimming cost V 5 bases and J 4 bases; bases outside gene matches: 4. J is TRBJ2-7 and V is TRBV9, with 12 bases fitting TRBD2. Sequenced sample: peripheral blood. The clonotype originates from a man between 65 and 80 years old with acute or convalescent COVID-19. This CDR3 reads CASSPGLAGYEQYF. The CDR3 region has the DNA TGTGCCAGCAGTCCTGGACTAGCGGGATACGAGCAGTACTTC.